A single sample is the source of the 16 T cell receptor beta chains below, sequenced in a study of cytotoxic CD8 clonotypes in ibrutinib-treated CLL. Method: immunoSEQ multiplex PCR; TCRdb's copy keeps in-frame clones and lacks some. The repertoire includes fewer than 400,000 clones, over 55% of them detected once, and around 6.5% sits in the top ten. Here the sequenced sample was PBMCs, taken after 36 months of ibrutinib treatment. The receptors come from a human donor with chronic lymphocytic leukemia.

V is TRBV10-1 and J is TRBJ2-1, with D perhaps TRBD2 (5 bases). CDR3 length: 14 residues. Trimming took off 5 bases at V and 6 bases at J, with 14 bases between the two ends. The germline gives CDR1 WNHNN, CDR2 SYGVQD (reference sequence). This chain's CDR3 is CASSLGGRGNEQFF. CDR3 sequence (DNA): TGCGCCAGCAGTTTAGGCGGTCGGGGCAATGAGCAGTTCTTC.

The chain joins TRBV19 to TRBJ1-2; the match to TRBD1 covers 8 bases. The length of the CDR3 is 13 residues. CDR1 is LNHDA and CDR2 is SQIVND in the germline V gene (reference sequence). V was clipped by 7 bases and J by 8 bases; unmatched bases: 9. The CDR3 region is CASNLRTGIGYTF. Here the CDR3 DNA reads TGTGCCAGTAACCTTCGGACAGGGATCGGCTACACCTTC.

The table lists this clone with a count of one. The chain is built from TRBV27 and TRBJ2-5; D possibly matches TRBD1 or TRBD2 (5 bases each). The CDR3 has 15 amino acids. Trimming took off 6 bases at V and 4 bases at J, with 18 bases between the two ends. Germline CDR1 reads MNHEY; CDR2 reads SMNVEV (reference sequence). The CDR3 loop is CASRLLGVGRETQYF. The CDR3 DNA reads TGTGCCAGCAGGTTGTTGGGGGTAGGCCGAGAGACCCAGTACTTC.

The DNA of the CDR3 is TGTGCCAGCAGCTTACCCAGCCTGGGGACCCAGTACTTC. Its protein product is CASSLPSLGTQYF. This rearrangement joins TRBV7-2 to TRBJ2-5; D call uncertain. V lost 2 bases, J lost 7 bases, and 11 bases lay in between. CDR1 is SGHTA and CDR2 is FQGNSA in the germline V gene. This CDR3 has 13 amino acids.

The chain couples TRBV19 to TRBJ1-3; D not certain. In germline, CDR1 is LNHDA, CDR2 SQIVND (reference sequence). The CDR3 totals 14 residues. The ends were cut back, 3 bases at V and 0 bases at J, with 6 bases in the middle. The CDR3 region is CASSMGPSGNTIYF. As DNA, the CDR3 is TGTGCCAGTAGTATGGGCCCCTCTGGAAACACCATATATTTT.

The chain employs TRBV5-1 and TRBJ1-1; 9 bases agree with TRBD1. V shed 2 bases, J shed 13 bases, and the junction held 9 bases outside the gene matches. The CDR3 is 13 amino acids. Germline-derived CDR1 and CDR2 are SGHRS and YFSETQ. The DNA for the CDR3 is TGCGCCAGCAGCTTAAGGGACAGGGTGGGAAGTTTCTTT. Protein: CASSLRDRVGSFF.

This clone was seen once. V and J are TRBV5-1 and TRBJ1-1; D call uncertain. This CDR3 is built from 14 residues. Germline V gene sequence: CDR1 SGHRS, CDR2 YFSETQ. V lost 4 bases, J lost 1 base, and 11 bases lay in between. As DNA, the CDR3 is TGCGCCAGCAGCCTGGTAGGGCCGAACACTGAAGCTTTCTTT. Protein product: CASSLVGPNTEAFF.

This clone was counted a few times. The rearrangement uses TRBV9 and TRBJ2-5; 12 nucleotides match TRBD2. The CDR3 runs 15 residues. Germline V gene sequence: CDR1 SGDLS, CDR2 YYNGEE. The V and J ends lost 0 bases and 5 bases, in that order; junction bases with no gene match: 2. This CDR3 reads CASSVGLAGVETQYF. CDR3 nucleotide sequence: TGTGCCAGCAGCGTAGGACTAGCGGGAGTGGAGACCCAGTACTTC.

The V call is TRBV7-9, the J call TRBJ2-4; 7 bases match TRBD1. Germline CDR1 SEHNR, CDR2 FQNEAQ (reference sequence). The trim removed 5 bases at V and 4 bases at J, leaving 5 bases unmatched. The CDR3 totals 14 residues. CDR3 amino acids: CASSARDSKNIQYF. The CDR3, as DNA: TGTGCCAGCAGCGCCCGGGACAGTAAAAACATTCAGTACTTC.

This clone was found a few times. CDR3 region: CASSLSKGRGFYEQYF. The CDR3 DNA reads TGTGCCAGCAGCTTAAGTAAGGGGCGCGGGTTCTACGAGCAGTACTTC. V gene TRBV7-8 combines with J gene TRBJ2-7; D is perhaps TRBD1 or TRBD2 (5 bases each). The CDR3 totals 16 residues. The germline CDR1 and CDR2 sequences are SGHVS and FQNEAQ. The V end lost 2 bases, the J end lost 3 bases, and 17 bases lay between the germline ends.

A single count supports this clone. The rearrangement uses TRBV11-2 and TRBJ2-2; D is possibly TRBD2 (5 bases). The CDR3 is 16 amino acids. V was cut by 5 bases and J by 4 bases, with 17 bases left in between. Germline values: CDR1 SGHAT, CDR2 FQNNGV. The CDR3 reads CASSHTVGAGTGELFF. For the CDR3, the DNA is TGTGCCAGCAGCCATACGGTTGGCGCGGGCACCGGGGAGCTGTTTTTT.

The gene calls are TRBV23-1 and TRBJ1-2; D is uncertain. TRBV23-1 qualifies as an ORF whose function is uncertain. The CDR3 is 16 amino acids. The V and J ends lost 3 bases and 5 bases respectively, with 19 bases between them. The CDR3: CASSHESPRFVYGYTF. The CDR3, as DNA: TGCGCCAGCAGTCACGAAAGTCCGAGGTTCGTGTATGGCTACACCTTC.

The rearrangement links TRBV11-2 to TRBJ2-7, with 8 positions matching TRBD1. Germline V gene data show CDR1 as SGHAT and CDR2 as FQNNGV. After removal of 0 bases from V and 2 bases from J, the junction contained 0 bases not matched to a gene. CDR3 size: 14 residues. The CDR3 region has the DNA TGTGCCAGCAGCTTAGAGGGACAGGCCTACGAGCAGTACTTC. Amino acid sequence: CASSLEGQAYEQYF.

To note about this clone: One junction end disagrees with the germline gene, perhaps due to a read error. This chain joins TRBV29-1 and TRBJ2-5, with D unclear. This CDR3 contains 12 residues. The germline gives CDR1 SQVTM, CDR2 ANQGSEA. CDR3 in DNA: TGCAGCCTTGAAATAGGGCCGGAGACCCAGTACTTC. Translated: CSLEIGPETQYF.

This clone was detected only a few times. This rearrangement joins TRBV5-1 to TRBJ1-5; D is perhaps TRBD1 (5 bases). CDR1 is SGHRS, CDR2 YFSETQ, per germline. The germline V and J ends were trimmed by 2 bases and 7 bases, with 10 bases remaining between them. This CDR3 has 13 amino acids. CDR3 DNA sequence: TGCGCCAGCAGCTTTGGGACGGGGCAGCCCCAGCATTTT. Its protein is CASSFGTGQPQHF. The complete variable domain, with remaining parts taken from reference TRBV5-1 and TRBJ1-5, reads KAGVTQTPRYLIKTRGQQVTLSCSPISGHRSVSWYQQTPGQGLQFLFEYFSETQRNKGNFPGRFSGRQFSNSRSEMNVSTLELGDSALYLCASSFGTGQPQHFGDGTRLSIL.

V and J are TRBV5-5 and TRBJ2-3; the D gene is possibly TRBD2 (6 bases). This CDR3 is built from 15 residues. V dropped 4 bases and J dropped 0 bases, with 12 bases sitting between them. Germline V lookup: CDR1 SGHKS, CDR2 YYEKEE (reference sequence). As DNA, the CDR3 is TGTGCCAGCAGCGACCTTAGCGGTAGCACAGATACGCAGTATTTT. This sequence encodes CASSDLSGSTDTQYF. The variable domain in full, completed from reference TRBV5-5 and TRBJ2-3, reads DAGVTQSPTHLIKTRGQQVTLRCSPISGHKSVSWYQQVLGQGPQFIFQYYEKEERGRGNFPDRFSARQFPNYSSELNVNALLLGDSALYLCASSDLSGSTDTQYFGPGTRLTVL.